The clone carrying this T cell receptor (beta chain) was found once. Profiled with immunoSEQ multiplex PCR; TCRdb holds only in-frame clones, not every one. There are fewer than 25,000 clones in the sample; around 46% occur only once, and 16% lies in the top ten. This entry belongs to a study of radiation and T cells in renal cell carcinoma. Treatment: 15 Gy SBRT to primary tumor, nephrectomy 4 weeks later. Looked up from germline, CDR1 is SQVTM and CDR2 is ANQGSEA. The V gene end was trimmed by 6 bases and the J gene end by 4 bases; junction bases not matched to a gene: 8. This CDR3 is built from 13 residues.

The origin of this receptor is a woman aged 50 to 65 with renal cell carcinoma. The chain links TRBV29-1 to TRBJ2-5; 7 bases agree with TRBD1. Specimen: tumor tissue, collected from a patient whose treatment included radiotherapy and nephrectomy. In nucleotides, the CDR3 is TGCAGCGTCAATCGACAGGGTGTAGAGACCCAGTACTTC. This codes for CSVNRQGVETQYF.